A single sample is the source of the 8 T cell receptor beta chains below, sequenced in a study of cytomegalovirus exposure and HLA in healthy donors (dated by TCRdb to 2016 to 2017). The library was prepared using the immunoSEQ multiplex PCR assay. For the multiplex PCR, a mixture combining 60 forward primers for TCR Vbeta segments and 13 reverse primers for TCR Jbeta segments was used. In its TCRdb copy, this immuneACCESS table keeps in-frame sequences only and misses some clones. Where compared with another copy, unresolved V genes explain less than half of these, and the others have no known cause. Recorded for this sample are more than 150,000 clones; around 77% of them occurred a single time. Approximately 2% of the sample goes to the ten largest clones. The specimen was PBMCs. The receptors stem from a woman aged 25 to 39 in good health and CMV-seronegative.

The rearrangement links TRBV7-2 to TRBJ2-5; TRBD2 aligns across 8 bases. CDR1 is SGHTA and CDR2 is FQGNSA in the germline V gene. The junction had 13 bases not matched to a gene; V was cut back by 5 bases and J by 2 bases. The CDR3 loop spans 17 amino acids. In nucleotides, the CDR3 is TGTGCCAGCAGCCCCGTCAGGGCTAGCGGGCTTCAAGAGACCCAGTACTTC. It yields the protein CASSPVRASGLQETQYF.

The rearrangement joins TRBV5-4 to TRBJ2-5; 9 bases are a match to TRBD1. Germline CDR1 and CDR2: SGHNT and YYREEE (reference sequence). This CDR3 has 14 amino acids. Trimming took 4 bases from V and 5 from J; bases not matched to a gene: 6. The DNA for the CDR3 is TGTGCCAGCAGCCAGGGACAGGGAGTTGAGACCCAGTACTTC. Translation: CASSQGQGVETQYF. The whole variable domain, remainder taken from reference TRBV5-4 and TRBJ2-5, is ETGVTQSPTHLIKTRGQQVTLRCSSQSGHNTVSWYQQALGQGPQFIFQYYREEENGRGNFPPRFSGLQFPNYSSELNVNALELDDSALYLCASSQGQGVETQYFGPGTRLLVL.

J is TRBJ2-2 and V is TRBV5-1; 9 positions agree with TRBD2. This CDR3 is built from 15 residues. CDR1 is SGHRS and CDR2 is YFSETQ in the germline V gene. J lost 5 bases, V lost 5 bases, and 7 bases had no gene match. CDR3 sequence reads: CASSRSGGGTGELFF. Here the CDR3 DNA reads TGCGCCAGCAGTCGTAGCGGGGGCGGGACCGGGGAGCTGTTTTTT.

The chain couples TRBV9 to TRBJ2-5, with D uncertain. In germline, CDR1 is SGDLS, CDR2 YYNGEE. CDR3 size: 16 residues. Trimming left V 0 bases short and J 3 bases short, with 15 bases between. The CDR3, as DNA: TGTGCCAGCAGCGTAGGAGGCTTCAACCTAGAAGAGACCCAGTACTTC. Protein sequence: CASSVGGFNLEETQYF. The entire variable domain, with the rest obtained from reference TRBV9 and TRBJ2-5, is as follows: DSGVTQTPKHLITATGQRVTLRCSPRSGDLSVYWYQQSLDQGLQFLIQYYNGEERAKGNILERFSAQQFPDLHSELNLSSLELGDSALYFCASSVGGFNLEETQYFGPGTRLLVL.

This clone was counted a single time. The V gene is TRBV29-1, the J gene TRBJ2-7, with D maybe TRBD2 (5 bases). V dropped 3 bases and J dropped 9 bases, with 12 bases sitting between them. Germline-derived CDR1 and CDR2 are SQVTM and ANQGSEA. This CDR3 has 11 amino acids. CDR3 nucleotide sequence: TGCAGCGTTGATGAGGGCTACAGGCAGTACTTC. Its translation: CSVDEGYRQYF.

The V gene is TRBV6-1, the J gene TRBJ1-2; no clear D gene. Germline V lookup: CDR1 MNHNS, CDR2 SASEGT. Trimming stripped 7 bases from V and 0 bases from J, with 12 bases between. This CDR3 has 14 amino acids. CDR3 region: CASTRRSANYGYTF. The CDR3 coding sequence is TGTGCCAGCACTAGAAGGTCCGCTAACTATGGCTACACCTTC.

The CDR3 nucleotides read TGTGCCAGCAGCTTATTCCGGGAGACAGATACGCAGTATTTT. The encoded protein is CASSLFRETDTQYF. V and J are TRBV7-3 and TRBJ2-3, with D possibly being TRBD2 (6 bases). Deletions cut 2 bases from V and 3 bases from J, with 9 bases between. The germline V gene has CDR1 SGHTA and CDR2 FQGTGA. CDR3 length: 14 amino acids.

A few counts support this clone. This sequence joins TRBV11-2 and TRBJ2-2; tentatively, D is TRBD2 (6 bases). The length of the CDR3 is 13 residues. Trimming left V 11 bases short and J 4 bases short, with 14 bases between. CDR1 is SGHAT and CDR2 is FQNNGV in the germline V gene. The CDR3 here is CASSGGFTGELFF. The CDR3 nucleotides are TGTGCCTCAAGTGGGGGGTTCACCGGGGAGCTGTTTTTT.